This T cell receptor beta chain came from a study of early T cells in non-severe SARS-CoV-2 infection. Looking at the study overall: Chains from this unsorted whole-blood bulk RNA could not be paired.

This clonotype has more than one count but fewer than ten. Trimming cost V 3 bases and J 0 bases, with 9 bases left between them. The CDR3 is 15 residues long. Germline loops: CDR1 LGHDT, CDR2 YNNKEL (reference sequence). Using its own MiXCR run on the 5' RACE reads, TCRdb lists one record per CDR3 protein. The sample includes some 61,000 distinct CDR3 sequences, roughly 13% of them seen just once. What was sequenced was whole blood. The chain couples TRBV3-1 to TRBJ1-3; D is uncertain. This clonotype originated in an adult who was a healthcare worker with PCR-confirmed SARS-CoV-2 infection or an uninfected control (not recorded which). Here the CDR3 DNA reads TGTGCCAGCAGCCATGGCAGCGGCTCTGGAAACACCATATATTTT. This codes for CASSHGSGSGNTIYF.